The entry below gives a single TCR beta chain sequence along with its context. Its antigen is as yet unknown. Alongside a J-beta primer mix, a sample-barcoded 5' primer served in a second PCR lasting about 7 to 12 cycles. TCRdb itself ran the 5' RACE reads through MiXCR, one entry per CDR3 protein. This sample carries 1.5 million to 2 million distinct CDR3 sequences, almost 35% of them seen once, and the ten largest clones take 10% to 12%. The CDR3 is 17 amino acids. The germline CDR1 and CDR2 sequences are SGHTA and FQGNSA. These data originate in a study of blood T cells in healthy people across ages. The study's findings and limits: Researchers report that TCR beta diversity correlated strongly with naive T cell percentage.

The sequencing sample was made of blood. The chain joins TRBV7-2 to TRBJ2-4; 11 positions agree with TRBD2. TRBJ2-7 matches the DNA end more closely, so the J call is doubtful. The source of this sequence is a woman aged 30 to 39 in good health. This CDR3 reads CASSSRLAGSLSYEQYF. In nucleotides, the CDR3 is TGTGCCAGCAGCTCCCGACTAGCGGGGAGTCTCTCCTACGAGCAGTACTTC.